Listed below are T cell receptor beta chains from one sample, sequenced in a study of T cell responses to AZD1222 COVID-19 vaccine. Profiled with immunoSEQ multiplex PCR; TCRdb holds only in-frame clones, not every one. Altogether roughly 120,000 clones are present, roughly nine tenths being singletons, with the ten largest covering approximately 2.6%. This sample comprised peripheral blood, obtained 28 days after the second AZD1222 dose. The receptor set was obtained from an adult who received the AZD1222 COVID-19 vaccine. The CDR3 runs from the conserved cysteine through the conserved F or W. The order of the fields is D gene, clone size, J gene, V gene, CDR3 protein, CDR3 DNA. The D gene is left open where the match is weak. Size tells how often a clone was seen (once, few, many) or the class of an expanded clone, and some rows leave it out.

- once TRBJ1-1 TRBV30 CACEGLNTEAFF TGTGCCTGTGAAGGGTTGAACACTGAAGCTTTCTTT
- - TRBJ2-1 TRBV19 CASSRWVTGEVVRNEQFF TGTGCCAGTAGTAGGTGGGTGACAGGTGAAGTGGTACGCAATGAGCAGTTCTTC
TRBD1 - TRBJ1-1 TRBV5-6 CASSWGDRVNTEAFF TGTGCCAGCAGCTGGGGGGACAGAGTAAACACTGAAGCTTTCTTT
- - TRBJ1-1 TRBV25-1 CASSLREGEAFF TGTGCCAGCAGTCTCCGGGAGGGTGAAGCTTTCTTT
- - TRBJ1-2 TRBV27 CASRWGPGYGYTF TGTGCCAGCAGATGGGGGCCCGGCTATGGCTACACCTTC
- - TRBJ1-1 TRBV5-6 CASSFAGRSTEAFF TGTGCCAGCAGCTTCGCAGGAAGAAGCACTGAAGCTTTCTTT
TRBD1 many TRBJ1-2 TRBV12-3/TRBV12-4 CASSYRDRDGYTF TGTGCCAGCAGCTACCGGGACAGGGACGGCTACACCTTC
- - TRBJ2-5 TRBV5-1 CASSLRGETQYF TGCGCCAGCAGCTTGCGGGGGGAGACCCAGTACTTC
- - TRBJ1-1 TRBV6-4 CASSDSSLGTEAFF TGTGCCAGCAGTGACTCGAGCCTTGGGACTGAAGCTTTCTTT
- - TRBJ1-4 TRBV19 CASSLQADGEKLFF TGTGCCAGTAGTCTGCAGGCGGATGGTGAAAAACTGTTTTTT
- - TRBJ2-7 TRBV7-9 CASSWGAYEQYF TGTGCCAGCAGCTGGGGGGCCTACGAGCAGTACTTC
- - TRBJ2-7 TRBV20-1 CSASRGYEQYF TGCAGTGCTAGTCGCGGCTACGAGCAGTACTTC
- - TRBJ2-6 TRBV6-1 CASSYDRRANVLTF TGTGCCAGCAGCTATGACAGGCGGGCCAACGTCCTGACTTTC
- - TRBJ1-3 TRBV19 CASSSGSRSGNTIYF TGTGCCAGTAGTAGTGGGAGCCGATCTGGAAACACCATATATTTT
TRBD1 - TRBJ1-2 TRBV30 CAWSPSWDSYGYTF TGTGCCTGGAGTCCCTCCTGGGACAGCTATGGCTACACCTTC
- - TRBJ1-4 TRBV7-8 CASSLEEFNEKLFF TGTGCCAGCAGCTTAGAAGAATTTAATGAAAAACTGTTTTTT
- few TRBJ1-3 TRBV7-8 CASSLLAHSGNTIYF TGTGCCAGCAGCTTACTGGCTCACTCTGGAAACACCATATATTTT
- - TRBJ2-5 TRBV6-2/TRBV6-3 CASSYSAETQYF TGTGCCAGCAGTTACTCGGCAGAGACCCAGTACTTC
- - TRBJ1-1 TRBV9 CASSPFRLDRNTEAFF TGTGCCAGCAGCCCTTTCAGATTAGACAGGAACACTGAAGCTTTCTTT
- - TRBJ1-6 TRBV7-9 CASRQDRWMNSPLHF TGTGCCAGCAGGCAAGACAGGTGGATGAATTCACCCCTCCACTTT
- once TRBJ1-2 TRBV4-2 CASSQDRNGWDGYTF TGTGCCAGCAGCCAAGATCGTAATGGGTGGGATGGCTACACCTTC
- - TRBJ1-1 TRBV5-8 CASSPWREGTEAFF TGTGCCAGCAGCCCGTGGAGGGAGGGCACTGAAGCTTTCTTT
- - TRBJ2-7 TRBV18 CASSGGRAYEQYF TGTGCCAGCTCAGGGGGCAGGGCCTACGAGCAGTACTTC
- - TRBJ1-5 TRBV30 CAWSWGTQPQHF TGTGCCTGGAGTTGGGGAACTCAGCCCCAGCATTTT
- - TRBJ2-5 TRBV5-1 CASSWKGYQETQYF TGCGCCAGCAGCTGGAAAGGGTACCAAGAGACCCAGTACTTC
- - TRBJ1-5 TRBV19 CASSMGRHNQPQHF TGTGCCAGTAGTATGGGACGGCATAATCAGCCCCAGCATTTT
TRBD2 - TRBJ2-3 TRBV4-2 CASSLGGTSGSWSTDTQYF TGTGCCAGCAGCCTGGGGGGGACTAGCGGGTCTTGGAGCACAGATACGCAGTATTTT
- - TRBJ1-3 TRBV3-1/TRBV3-2 CASSQDLLTTGNTIYF TGTGCCAGCAGCCAAGACTTGCTCACCACTGGAAACACCATATATTTT
- - TRBJ1-6 TRBV19 CASRGRLNSPLHF TGTGCCAGTAGGGGACGGCTTAATTCACCCCTCCACTTT
TRBD2 - TRBJ2-7 TRBV28 CASSLWGGAYEQYF TGTGCCAGCAGTTTGTGGGGGGGTGCCTACGAGCAGTACTTC
- - TRBJ1-3 TRBV30 CACPAAGARGNTIYF TGTGCCTGTCCCGCGGCAGGGGCAAGGGGAAACACCATATATTTT
- - TRBJ2-3 TRBV7-3 CASSQRHPTDTQYF TGTGCCAGCAGCCAGAGACACCCCACAGATACGCAGTATTTT
- - TRBJ1-6 TRBV2 CASSVFESPLHF TGTGCCAGCTCAGTCTTTGAATCACCCCTCCACTTT
- - TRBJ2-5 TRBV3-1/TRBV3-2 CASSQETQYF TGTGCCAGCAGCCAAGAGACCCAGTACTTC
- few TRBJ1-2 TRBV6-5 CASSYSFRADYGYTF TGTGCCAGCAGTTACTCGTTCCGGGCTGACTATGGCTACACCTTC
- - TRBJ1-5 TRBV30 CAWTLGGANQPQHF TGTGCCTGGACCTTAGGGGGGGCGAATCAGCCCCAGCATTTT
- - TRBJ1-6 TRBV11-2 CASSQVEGSPLHF TGTGCCAGCAGCCAAGTGGAGGGTTCACCCCTCCACTTT
TRBD2 once TRBJ2-1 TRBV15 CATSRDQGLGYEQFF TGTGCCACCAGCAGAGATCAGGGACTAGGATATGAGCAGTTCTTC
TRBD2 - TRBJ2-2 TRBV7-2 CASSLFSGVPGELFF TGTGCCAGCAGCTTATTTAGCGGGGTCCCCGGGGAGCTGTTTTTT
- - TRBJ1-1 TRBV19 CASSMPDRGNTEAFF TGTGCCAGTAGTATGCCGGACCGGGGGAACACTGAAGCTTTCTTT
- - TRBJ1-1 TRBV9 CASSVGASAVNTEAFF TGTGCCAGCAGCGTAGGTGCATCAGCTGTGAACACTGAAGCTTTCTTT
TRBD1 - TRBJ1-4 TRBV19 CASSIGTANEKLFF TGTGCCAGTAGTATCGGGACAGCGAATGAAAAACTGTTTTTT
- - TRBJ1-2 TRBV7-3 CASSPTGYDGYTF TGTGCCAGCAGCCCGACAGGCTATGATGGCTACACCTTC
- - TRBJ1-1 TRBV7-9 CASSLAMNTEAFF TGTGCCAGCAGCTTAGCCATGAACACTGAAGCTTTCTTT
- few TRBJ1-4 TRBV18 CASSLDSGEKLFF TGTGCCAGCTCACTAGACAGTGGGGAAAAACTGTTTTTT
- - TRBJ2-2 TRBV6-2/TRBV6-3 CASSSPLFGGLQVDTGELFF TGTGCCAGCAGTTCCCCTCTCTTCGGGGGACTTCAGGTCGACACCGGGGAGCTGTTTTTT
- - TRBJ1-1 TRBV19 CASSPTETTEAFF TGTGCCAGCAGCCCTACAGAAACTACTGAAGCTTTCTTT